The T cell receptor (beta chain) under discussion was sequenced for a study of blood T cell repertoires in COVID-19. Looking at the study overall: Italy, Spain and the United States were the sources of the convalescent and acute COVID-19 samples.

Profiling relied on immunoSEQ multiplex PCR, and the TCRdb table lists in-frame clones only, not all of them. The table has 87,000 or so clones, about 83% seen once. The CDR3 extends over 14 amino acids. CDR1 SGHDT and CDR2 YYEEEE come from the germline V gene. Trimming stripped 4 bases from V and 8 bases from J, with 18 bases between. This clonotype was sampled from a woman aged 70-85 years with acute or convalescent COVID-19. The chain joins TRBV5-6 to TRBJ1-2, with TRBD1 as a possible D gene (5 bases). Sequenced input: peripheral blood. The CDR3 nucleotides are TGTGCCAGCAGCACAGGATGGAACTATAACGGCTACACCTTC. This translates into CASSTGWNYNGYTF.